The TCR beta chain under discussion was sequenced for a study of shared clonotypes between healthy human individuals. Here immunoSEQ multiplex PCR was the method, and the copy in TCRdb shows in-frame clones only, minus some. The sample records 550,000 to 800,000 clones, 90% being singletons. The germline gives CDR1 SGDLS, CDR2 YYNGEE. The CDR3 sequence is 17 residues long. With respect to this clone: Its target is not known. An end of the junction differs from the germline gene, which may be a read error. This sample also contains other DNA sequences that code for the same CDR3.

Overall study results and limits: In general, naive subsets displayed greater estimated richness than memory subsets did. The small donor group covered limited genetic and exposure diversity.

V is TRBV9 and J is TRBJ1-5, with D possibly matching TRBD1 (5 bases). Sequencing was carried out using memory CD8+ T cells from PBMCs. Regarding subset: CD45RO+ cells pooled with CCR7-negative TemRA cells. This sequence originates from a man in his late teens or twenties in good health. Some clones in this sample may be carry-over from other donors' samples. The CDR3: CASSVASTAYSNQPQHF. CDR3 coding DNA: TGTGCTAGCAGCGTAGCTTCGACAGCTTATAGCAATCAGCCCCAGCATTTT.